A selection of T cell receptor beta chains follows, all from one sample in a study of T cell responses to AZD1222 COVID-19 vaccine. The protocol was immunoSEQ multiplex PCR, while the TCRdb copy is restricted to in-frame clones and leaves out a portion. The data hold 150,000 to 250,000 clones, with about 94% observed a single time. The specimen comprised peripheral blood, sampled 28 days after the second AZD1222 dose. These receptors were obtained from an adult who received the AZD1222 COVID-19 vaccine. The CDR3 runs from the conserved cysteine through the conserved F or W. D genes are given only for firm matches. Some rows mark clone size as missing; the rest say once, few, many or name a class of expanded clone.

clone size: .; D gene: TRBD1; V gene: TRBV28; J gene: TRBJ1-5; CDR3 DNA: TGTGCCAGCAGCTTACCTAATGGGGACAGGGTCAATCAGCCCCAGCATTTT; CDR3 protein: CASSLPNGDRVNQPQHF
clone size: .; D gene: .; V gene: TRBV30; J gene: TRBJ1-1; CDR3 DNA: TGTGCCTGGAAAATAGAGACTGAAGCTTTCTTT; CDR3 protein: CAWKIETEAFF
clone size: .; D gene: TRBD1; V gene: TRBV12-3/TRBV12-4; J gene: TRBJ1-1; CDR3 DNA: TGTGCCAGCAGGACAGGGATGCACACTGAAGCTTTCTTT; CDR3 protein: CASRTGMHTEAFF
clone size: .; D gene: .; V gene: TRBV7-2; J gene: TRBJ2-3; CDR3 DNA: TGTGCCAGCAGCCCTACTCGGGCCGATACGCAGTATTTT; CDR3 protein: CASSPTRADTQYF
clone size: once; D gene: .; V gene: TRBV18; J gene: TRBJ1-2; CDR3 DNA: TGTGCCAGCTCACCGGACACTAGGGGCTACTATGGCTACACCTTC; CDR3 protein: CASSPDTRGYYGYTF
clone size: .; D gene: .; V gene: TRBV18; J gene: TRBJ1-4; CDR3 DNA: TGTGCCAGCTCACCACGTTTACGTAATGAAAAACTGTTTTTT; CDR3 protein: CASSPRLRNEKLFF
clone size: .; D gene: .; V gene: TRBV7-9; J gene: TRBJ2-7; CDR3 DNA: TGTGCCAGCAGTCAGGACTCCTACGAGCAGTACTTC; CDR3 protein: CASSQDSYEQYF
clone size: .; D gene: .; V gene: TRBV28; J gene: TRBJ1-5; CDR3 DNA: TGTGCCAGCAGTCAGAAATGGGGGGCGGGTCAGCCCCAGCATTTT; CDR3 protein: CASSQKWGAGQPQHF
clone size: .; D gene: .; V gene: TRBV12-3/TRBV12-4; J gene: TRBJ2-2; CDR3 DNA: TGTGCCAGCAGTTCCCCGGCCGGGGAGCTGTTTTTT; CDR3 protein: CASSSPAGELFF
clone size: .; D gene: .; V gene: TRBV15; J gene: TRBJ1-2; CDR3 DNA: TGTGCCACCAGCAGAGAAACAGGGCTCTATGGCTACACCTTC; CDR3 protein: CATSRETGLYGYTF
clone size: .; D gene: TRBD1; V gene: TRBV15; J gene: TRBJ1-5; CDR3 DNA: TGTGCCACCAGCAGAGATTCACGAGGGGGCCGCCAGCCCCAGCATTTT; CDR3 protein: CATSRDSRGGRQPQHF
clone size: .; D gene: .; V gene: TRBV19; J gene: TRBJ1-1; CDR3 DNA: TGTGCCAGTAACCTCCCGACAGGAAACACTGAAGCTTTCTTT; CDR3 protein: CASNLPTGNTEAFF
clone size: .; D gene: TRBD1; V gene: TRBV3-1/TRBV3-2; J gene: TRBJ1-4; CDR3 DNA: TGTGCCAGCAGCGGCTACGGCAACCGGGACAGGTTAGTCAGTTGGGAAAAACTGTTTTTT; CDR3 protein: CASSGYGNRDRLVSWEKLFF
clone size: .; D gene: .; V gene: TRBV10-3; J gene: TRBJ2-1; CDR3 DNA: TGTGCCATCAGTGAGGGGGCGGTGAGTACTGAGCAGTTCTTC; CDR3 protein: CAISEGAVSTEQFF
clone size: .; D gene: TRBD1; V gene: TRBV3-1/TRBV3-2; J gene: TRBJ2-7; CDR3 DNA: TGTGCCAGCAGCCAAGTTGGACAGGGCACCTACGAGCAGTACTTC; CDR3 protein: CASSQVGQGTYEQYF
clone size: .; D gene: .; V gene: TRBV7-2; J gene: TRBJ1-2; CDR3 DNA: TGTGCCAGCAGCCAGCTCGCGGGTGGCCATGGCTACACCTTC; CDR3 protein: CASSQLAGGHGYTF
clone size: .; D gene: .; V gene: TRBV10-1; J gene: TRBJ1-2; CDR3 DNA: TGCGCCATCATGGGCCCGGGACGGAGCTATGGCTACACCTTC; CDR3 protein: CAIMGPGRSYGYTF
clone size: .; D gene: .; V gene: TRBV30; J gene: TRBJ2-3; CDR3 DNA: TGTGCCTGCCCGGCGGCGGATAGCACAGATACGCAGTATTTT; CDR3 protein: CACPAADSTDTQYF
clone size: .; D gene: .; V gene: TRBV19; J gene: TRBJ1-4; CDR3 DNA: TGTGCCAGTAGTACACAGGTTGAGGGGAGAAAACTGTTTTTT; CDR3 protein: CASSTQVEGRKLFF
clone size: .; D gene: .; V gene: TRBV6-4; J gene: TRBJ1-2; CDR3 DNA: TGTGCCAGCAGCGAGTGGCCCAACTATAACTATGGCTACACCTTC; CDR3 protein: CASSEWPNYNYGYTF
clone size: .; D gene: .; V gene: TRBV21-1; J gene: TRBJ2-7; CDR3 DNA: TGTGCCAGCAGCCCCCAGATTCTAGCGGGGGCCTTCATCCCGCCCTCCTACGAGCAGTACTTC; CDR3 protein: CASSPQILAGAFIPPSYEQYF
clone size: .; D gene: .; V gene: TRBV29-1; J gene: TRBJ1-2; CDR3 DNA: TGCAGCGTTCCGAACCGGGTAGGCTACACCTTC; CDR3 protein: CSVPNRVGYTF
clone size: .; D gene: .; V gene: TRBV4-3; J gene: TRBJ2-3; CDR3 DNA: TGCGCCAGCAGCCAAGATCGGGGAGGGGGAGATACGCAGTATTTT; CDR3 protein: CASSQDRGGGDTQYF
clone size: .; D gene: TRBD2; V gene: TRBV7-8; J gene: TRBJ2-1; CDR3 DNA: TGTGCCAGCAGCCGGGCTAGCGGGGGGCGATCCTCCTACAATGAGCAGTTCTTC; CDR3 protein: CASSRASGGRSSYNEQFF
clone size: few; D gene: .; V gene: TRBV6-5; J gene: TRBJ1-1; CDR3 DNA: TGTGCCAGCACTCCCCAGGGCCAGAACACTGAAGCTTTCTTT; CDR3 protein: CASTPQGQNTEAFF
clone size: .; D gene: .; V gene: TRBV6-2/TRBV6-3; J gene: TRBJ1-1; CDR3 DNA: TGTGCCAGCAGTTACTACTTCGCCGCGGGCACTGAAGCTTTCTTT; CDR3 protein: CASSYYFAAGTEAFF
clone size: .; D gene: .; V gene: TRBV2; J gene: TRBJ1-5; CDR3 DNA: TGTGCCAGCAGTGTGGGCGGGAGAAATCAGCCCCAGCATTTT; CDR3 protein: CASSVGGRNQPQHF
clone size: .; D gene: .; V gene: TRBV7-9; J gene: TRBJ1-1; CDR3 DNA: TGTGCCAGCAGCTCCTCAAGGGACCCCATGAACACTGAAGCTTTCTTT; CDR3 protein: CASSSSRDPMNTEAFF
clone size: once; D gene: TRBD1; V gene: TRBV30; J gene: TRBJ1-2; CDR3 DNA: TGTGCCTGGAGTACGACAGGGTCCAACTATGGCTACACCTTC; CDR3 protein: CAWSTTGSNYGYTF
clone size: few; D gene: .; V gene: TRBV6-1; J gene: TRBJ1-2; CDR3 DNA: TGTGCCAGCAGTGAGCCGGACGTTAACTATGGCTACACCTTC; CDR3 protein: CASSEPDVNYGYTF
clone size: .; D gene: TRBD1; V gene: TRBV27; J gene: TRBJ1-1; CDR3 DNA: TGTGCCAGCAGTTCCGACGGGACAGGGGGGACTGAAGCTTTCTTT; CDR3 protein: CASSSDGTGGTEAFF
clone size: .; D gene: TRBD1; V gene: TRBV7-2; J gene: TRBJ1-1; CDR3 DNA: TGTGCCAGCAGACAGTACGGGGGACAGGGAGGCGAAGCTTTCTTT; CDR3 protein: CASRQYGGQGGEAFF
clone size: .; D gene: .; V gene: TRBV12-5; J gene: TRBJ2-5; CDR3 DNA: TGTGCTAGTGGTTTGGAAGGGGTGGCCCAGTACTTC; CDR3 protein: CASGLEGVAQYF
clone size: .; D gene: .; V gene: TRBV5-5; J gene: TRBJ1-3; CDR3 DNA: TGTGCCAGCACTACCTCGGGTGGAACTGGAAACACCATATATTTT; CDR3 protein: CASTTSGGTGNTIYF
clone size: .; D gene: .; V gene: TRBV14; J gene: TRBJ1-6; CDR3 DNA: TGTGCCAGCAGCCATCTACAGTCACCCCTCCACTTT; CDR3 protein: CASSHLQSPLHF
clone size: .; D gene: TRBD2; V gene: TRBV4-1; J gene: TRBJ2-1; CDR3 DNA: TGCGCCAGCAGCCAACCACTAGCGGGGGGGCGCTACAATGAGCAGTTCTTC; CDR3 protein: CASSQPLAGGRYNEQFF
clone size: .; D gene: TRBD1; V gene: TRBV5-5; J gene: TRBJ2-7; CDR3 DNA: TGTGCCAGCAGCTTAACTCGGACAGGGGGCTCCGAGCAGTACTTC; CDR3 protein: CASSLTRTGGSEQYF
clone size: .; D gene: TRBD1; V gene: TRBV5-6; J gene: TRBJ2-2; CDR3 DNA: TGTGCCAGCAGCTCCACAGGGGGCTGGACCGGGGAGCTGTTTTTT; CDR3 protein: CASSSTGGWTGELFF
clone size: once; D gene: .; V gene: TRBV28; J gene: TRBJ1-5; CDR3 DNA: TGTGCCATCACCCCGGGGAGGGCGGGGAGCAATCAGCCCCAGCATTTT; CDR3 protein: CAITPGRAGSNQPQHF
clone size: .; D gene: .; V gene: TRBV7-8; J gene: TRBJ1-2; CDR3 DNA: TGTGCCAGCAGCTTAGAGGGCAAACCCTATGGCTACACCTTC; CDR3 protein: CASSLEGKPYGYTF
clone size: .; D gene: .; V gene: TRBV6-5; J gene: TRBJ1-6; CDR3 DNA: TGTGCCAGCAGTTTTCTCCCGAGCTCCTATAATTCACCCCTCCACTTT; CDR3 protein: CASSFLPSSYNSPLHF
clone size: once; D gene: .; V gene: TRBV6-5; J gene: TRBJ1-4; CDR3 DNA: TGTGCCAGCAGTTACGGGGATGCAACTAATGAAAAACTGTTTTTT; CDR3 protein: CASSYGDATNEKLFF
clone size: .; D gene: .; V gene: TRBV18; J gene: TRBJ1-5; CDR3 DNA: TGTGCCAGCTCACCAATGGGGGCGAGCAATCAGCCCCAGCATTTT; CDR3 protein: CASSPMGASNQPQHF
clone size: .; D gene: TRBD2; V gene: TRBV28; J gene: TRBJ2-7; CDR3 DNA: TGTGCCAGCAGTGTAAATGCGGGGGCCTACGAGCAGTACTTC; CDR3 protein: CASSVNAGAYEQYF
clone size: .; D gene: .; V gene: TRBV30; J gene: TRBJ1-2; CDR3 DNA: TGTGCCTGGAGTGTACAGGAGGGAAGTCATGGCTACACCTTC; CDR3 protein: CAWSVQEGSHGYTF
clone size: .; D gene: .; V gene: TRBV7-2; J gene: TRBJ1-4; CDR3 DNA: TGTGCCAGCAGCTTAGCGCCAACAGACTTCTCTGAAAAACTGTTTTTT; CDR3 protein: CASSLAPTDFSEKLFF
clone size: .; D gene: .; V gene: TRBV18; J gene: TRBJ1-3; CDR3 DNA: TGTGCCAGCTCACCCGCGGACACCATATATTTT; CDR3 protein: CASSPADTIYF
clone size: .; D gene: TRBD1; V gene: TRBV7-3; J gene: TRBJ2-1; CDR3 DNA: TGTGCCAGCAGCTTGTCCAAATGGGACAGGGAGTCTCGGGAGCAGTTCTTC; CDR3 protein: CASSLSKWDRESREQFF
clone size: .; D gene: .; V gene: TRBV6-5; J gene: TRBJ2-6; CDR3 DNA: TGTGCCAGCAGTTCGTCGGGAAACTCTGGGGCCAACGTCCTGACTTTC; CDR3 protein: CASSSSGNSGANVLTF
clone size: once; D gene: .; V gene: TRBV29-1; J gene: TRBJ2-2; CDR3 DNA: TGCAGCGTTGATCTGGCAGGGCGCGGGGAGCTGTTTTTT; CDR3 protein: CSVDLAGRGELFF
clone size: .; D gene: TRBD1; V gene: TRBV2; J gene: TRBJ1-1; CDR3 DNA: TGTGCCAGCAGTGAGGGACAGAAATACACTGAAGCTTTCTTT; CDR3 protein: CASSEGQKYTEAFF
clone size: once; D gene: .; V gene: TRBV2; J gene: TRBJ1-1; CDR3 DNA: TGTGCCTCCTTAGTGGGACAAATGAACACTGAAGCTTTCTTT; CDR3 protein: CASLVGQMNTEAFF